This T cell receptor (beta chain) was found in a study of blood T cells in healthy people across ages. Sample-barcoded 5' priming and a J-beta primer mix drove a second PCR of about 6 to 11 cycles. TCRdb recomputed calls from the 5' RACE reads with MiXCR, one row per CDR3 protein. The sample comprises around 780,000 distinct CDR3 sequences, around a quarter of which are singletons, and around 2.9% rests with the top ten. The germline gives CDR1 KGHSH, CDR2 LQKENI. V was shortened by 3 bases and J by 1 base, with 19 bases between the two germline ends. The CDR3 extends over 19 amino acids. Another study also made use of these data, one on T cells of mothers and their children.

The source is a boy aged 5-17 years in good health. This chain connects TRBV18 to TRBJ2-6; a weak D match, TRBD1 (5 bases). The material sequenced was blood. CDR3 amino acids: CASSPKAVTVISGANVLTF. The CDR3 DNA follows: TGTGCCAGCTCACCCAAGGCTGTGACAGTTATATCTGGGGCCAACGTCCTGACTTTC.